The 26 T cell receptor beta chains presented below share a single source sample, sequenced in a study of tumor-infiltrating lymphocytes in localized non-small cell lung cancer. This table comes from immunoSEQ multiplex PCR, and its TCRdb copy is limited to in-frame clones, with some not included. In the table there are some 6,800 clones, around three fifths of which are singletons. The sample taken for sequencing was uninvolved lung tissue not adjacent to the tumor. Receptors were obtained from a human donor with non-small cell lung cancer.

This clone appeared once. CDR3 bases: TGTGCCAGCAGCAACAGGGGGCGCGATCAGCCCCAGCATTTT. Translation: CASSNRGRDQPQHF. The rearrangement links TRBV2 to TRBJ1-5, with TRBD1 identical over 9 bases. Looked up from germline, CDR1 is SNHLY and CDR2 is FYNNEI. The CDR3 sequence is 14 residues long. V shed 6 bases and J 5 bases; nucleotides not matched to a gene: 5. Based on the CDR3 plus reference TRBV2 and TRBJ1-5, the full variable domain is EPEVTQTPSHQVTQMGQEVILRCVPISNHLYFYWYRQILGQKVEFLVSFYNNEISEKSEIFDDQFSVERPDGSNFTLKIRSTKLEDSAMYFCASSNRGRDQPQHFGDGTRLSIL.

The V call is TRBV19, the J call TRBJ1-4; D is ambiguous. Germline V gene data show CDR1 as LNHDA and CDR2 as SQIVND (reference sequence). V dropped 4 bases and J dropped 0 bases, with 12 bases sitting between them. The CDR3 sequence is 16 residues long. For the CDR3, the DNA is TGTGCCAGTAGTACGTCCGGCAAGGCAACTAATGAAAAACTGTTTTTT. Translation: CASSTSGKATNEKLFF.

The table lists this clone with a few counts. This sequence joins TRBV6-5 and TRBJ2-5; no definite D call. Germline CDR1 MNHEY, CDR2 SVGAGI. Trimming left V 7 bases short and J 2 bases short, with 17 bases between. CDR3 length: 15 amino acids. The CDR3: CASTNQEGRQETQYF. For the CDR3, the DNA is TGTGCCAGCACTAACCAGGAAGGGCGACAAGAGACCCAGTACTTC.

The chain joins TRBV11-2 to TRBJ1-2, with D possibly being TRBD1 (5 bases). Trimming shortened V by 5 bases and J by 13 bases, and 14 bases separated the two germline ends. CDR1 SGHAT and CDR2 FQNNGV come from the germline V gene. This CDR3 contains 11 residues. CDR3 in DNA: TGTGCCAGCAGCCCCGGGACGGGATCCACCTTC. Its protein product is CASSPGTGSTF.

The chain couples TRBV30 to TRBJ2-3, with 7 bases matching TRBD2. J lost 1 base, V lost 3 bases, and 1 base had no gene match. CDR3 length: 13 residues. The germline gives CDR1 GTSNPN, CDR2 SVGIG (reference sequence). For the CDR3, the DNA is TGTGCCTGGAGGGCGGGGGGCACAGATACGCAGTATTTT. This translates into CAWRAGGTDTQYF.

This clone turned up a few times. J is TRBJ1-1 and V is TRBV7-9; D uncertain. V shed 0 bases and J shed 2 bases, with 4 bases lying between them. Per the germline V gene, CDR1 is SEHNR and CDR2 is FQNEAQ (reference sequence). The CDR3 has 13 amino acids. Here the CDR3 DNA reads TGTGCCAGCAGCTTAGCAGAAAACACTGAAGCTTTCTTT. Its translation is CASSLAENTEAFF.

The genes are TRBV29-1 and TRBJ2-1, with 11 positions matching TRBD1. The V and J ends lost 7 bases and 2 bases, in that order; junction bases with no gene match: 1. Germline CDR1 and CDR2: SQVTM and ANQGSEA. The length of the CDR3 is 13 residues. CDR3 loop: CSGTGGTYNEQFF. The DNA for the CDR3 is TGCAGCGGGACAGGGGGCACCTACAATGAGCAGTTCTTC.

J is TRBJ1-6 and V is TRBV11-3; D ambiguous. Germline V CDR1 and CDR2: SGHNT, YENEEA. V was pared by 4 bases and J by 7 bases, with 17 bases between. The CDR3 runs to 16 residues. CDR3 loop: CASSSHTRAPNSPLHF. CDR3 bases: TGTGCCAGCAGCTCCCATACCCGGGCCCCAAATTCACCCCTCCACTTT. Variable domain in full (rest from reference TRBV11-3 and TRBJ1-6): EAGVVQSPRYKIIEKKQPVAFWCNPISGHNTLYWYLQNLGQGPELLIRYENEEAVDDSQLPKDRFSAERLKGVDSTLKIQPAELGDSAVYLCASSSHTRAPNSPLHFGNGTRLTVT.

The V and J genes are TRBV7-6 and TRBJ1-2, with TRBD1 identical over 11 bases. Germline V gives CDR1 SGHVS, CDR2 FNYEAQ. V shed 4 bases, J shed 3 bases, and the junction held 4 bases outside the gene matches. There are 15 residues in the CDR3. DNA of the CDR3: TGTGCCAGCAGCTCCCGGGACAGGGGGTACTATGGCTACACCTTC. Protein sequence: CASSSRDRGYYGYTF.

Sample share makes this clone medium-sized (0.01 to 0.1%). This CDR3 reads CASSIDAGGHYEQYF. The CDR3, as DNA: TGTGCCAGTAGTATAGATGCCGGGGGGCACTACGAGCAGTACTTC. The chain couples TRBV19 to TRBJ2-7; D perhaps matches TRBD2 (7 bases). CDR1 is LNHDA and CDR2 is SQIVND in the germline V gene (reference sequence). V lost 0 bases, J lost 3 bases, and 12 bases lay in between. This CDR3 spans 15 amino acids. The complete variable domain, with remaining parts taken from reference TRBV19 and TRBJ2-7, reads DGGITQSPKYLFRKEGQNVTLSCEQNLNHDAMYWYRQDPGQGLRLIYYSQIVNDFQKGDIAEGYSVSREKKESFPLTVTSAQKNPTAFYLCASSIDAGGHYEQYFGPGTRLTVT.

This clone was seen a single time. The V gene is TRBV10-1, the J gene TRBJ2-7, with D uncertain. Germline CDR1 reads WNHNN; CDR2 reads SYGVQD (reference sequence). V lost 3 bases to trimming and J lost 4 bases, with 13 bases between them. The CDR3 contains 14 residues. CDR3 DNA: TGCGCCAGCAGTGATTCTGTGGGTCAGTACGAGCAGTACTTC. It specifies CASSDSVGQYEQYF.

The rearrangement links TRBV27 to TRBJ2-7; perhaps TRBD2 as D (6 bases). Deletions cut 2 bases from V and 2 bases from J, with 13 bases between. The CDR3 is made up of 15 amino acids. The germline gives CDR1 MNHEY, CDR2 SMNVEV (reference sequence). CDR3 protein: CASSLPGRLAYEQYF. The CDR3, as DNA: TGTGCCAGCAGTTTACCGGGACGACTAGCCTACGAGCAGTACTTC.

This clone was counted a single time. The V call is TRBV29-1, the J call TRBJ1-3; D is uncertain. Germline V gene lookup returns CDR1 SQVTM and CDR2 ANQGSEA. V lost 7 bases and J 0 bases, leaving 16 bases between the germline ends. The CDR3 totals 15 residues. The CDR3 region is CSAGPGGNSGNTIYF. The DNA of the CDR3 is TGCAGCGCCGGACCGGGAGGGAACTCTGGAAACACCATATATTTT. The whole variable domain, filled in from reference TRBV29-1 and TRBJ1-3, reads SAVISQKPSRDICQRGTSLTIQCQVDSQVTMMFWYRQQPGQSLTLIATANQGSEATYESGFVIDKFPISRPNLTFSTLTVSNMSPEDSSIYLCSAGPGGNSGNTIYFGEGSWLTVV.

Within the sample, this clone is medium-sized. The chain links TRBV2 to TRBJ1-1; maybe TRBD1 (5 bases). V lost 1 base and J lost 5, with 14 bases in between. The CDR3 runs to 15 residues. In germline, CDR1 is SNHLY, CDR2 FYNNEI. CDR3 sequence reads: CASSEVVGGLTEAFF. DNA of the CDR3: TGTGCCAGCAGTGAAGTAGTCGGGGGACTAACTGAAGCTTTCTTT.

This sequence joins TRBV15 and TRBJ1-5; 8 bases fit TRBD1. The length of the CDR3 is 18 residues. Germline CDR1 is LNHNV and CDR2 is YYDKDF (reference sequence). J lost 8 bases, V lost 2 bases, and 17 bases had no gene match. As DNA, the CDR3 is TGTGCCACCAGCAGACCTGACCCTACAGGGGGGAGATTGGAGCCCCAGCATTTT. Protein product: CATSRPDPTGGRLEPQHF. The complete variable domain, with remaining parts taken from reference TRBV15 and TRBJ1-5, reads DAMVIQNPRYQVTQFGKPVTLSCSQTLNHNVMYWYQQKSSQAPKLLFHYYDKDFNNEADTPDNFQSRRPNTSFCFLDIRSPGLGDTAMYLCATSRPDPTGGRLEPQHFGDGTRLSIL.

In its sample, this clone ranks as large (0.1 to 1%). V and J are TRBV4-1 and TRBJ1-5; D unclear. The V and J ends lost 0 bases and 12 bases respectively, with 12 bases between them. The CDR3 totals 13 residues. The V gene's germline CDR1 is MGHRA and CDR2 YSYEKL. CDR3 coding DNA: TGCGCCAGCAGCCAAGATCAAGGCGGTCTCCAGCATTTT. It encodes CASSQDQGGLQHF.

This rearrangement joins TRBV5-1 to TRBJ2-7; possibly TRBD1 for D (5 bases). With 0 bases removed from V and 2 bases from J, the gap between germline ends came to 12 bases. Germline CDR1 SGHRS, CDR2 YFSETQ. The CDR3 length is 15 residues. Here the CDR3 reads CASSLGLVGAYEQYF. The DNA for the CDR3 is TGCGCCAGCAGCTTGGGGCTAGTAGGGGCCTACGAGCAGTACTTC.

This clone has a handful of counts. The genes are TRBV11-2 and TRBJ2-7; D gene ambiguous. The germline V and J ends were trimmed by 1 base and 6 bases, with 7 bases remaining between them. This CDR3 region has 12 residues. The V gene's germline CDR1 is SGHAT and CDR2 FQNNGV. CDR3 protein: CASSLVGVEQYF. Written as DNA, the CDR3 is TGTGCCAGCAGCTTAGTCGGCGTCGAGCAGTACTTC.

In this sample, this clone turned up a few times. This chain joins TRBV18 and TRBJ1-1, with a weak D call TRBD1 (5 bases). V was pared by 3 bases and J by 3 bases, with 17 bases between. This CDR3 is built from 16 residues. The germline CDR1 and CDR2 sequences are KGHSH and LQKENI. The CDR3 sequence: CASSPFQGSRDTEAFF. Written as DNA, the CDR3 is TGTGCCAGCTCACCCTTTCAGGGAAGTCGGGACACTGAAGCTTTCTTT.

By sample fraction, this clone is medium-sized. The genes are TRBV5-1 and TRBJ1-3, with unresolved D. The V end lost 5 bases, the J end lost 4 bases, and 7 bases lay between the germline ends. The CDR3 has 12 residues. CDR1 and CDR2 from the germline V gene are SGHRS and YFSETQ. CDR3 in DNA: TGCGCCAGCAGGAGCGAGGGAAACACCATATATTTT. Residues: CASRSEGNTIYF.

The chain is built from TRBV6-1 and TRBJ2-1; 10 bases match TRBD2. In germline, CDR1 is MNHNS, CDR2 SASEGT. This CDR3 region has 14 residues. V lost 4 bases and J lost 10; bases outside the gene matches: 7. CDR3 DNA: TGTGCCAGCAGTGTTGGGACTAGCGTGAGGGAGCAGTTCTTC. As protein: CASSVGTSVREQFF.

This clone was counted between two and nine times. The V and J genes are TRBV2 and TRBJ1-6; D gene ambiguous. This CDR3 comprises 15 residues. V was trimmed by 5 bases and J by 7 bases, leaving 15 bases between them. CDR1 is SNHLY and CDR2 is FYNNEI in the germline V gene. CDR3 amino acids: CASSLAGLLNSPLHF. In DNA, the CDR3 is TGTGCCAGCAGTTTAGCCGGCCTTTTAAATTCACCCCTCCACTTT.

This clone is judged large. The rearrangement uses TRBV7-9 and TRBJ2-1; maybe TRBD2 (5 bases). Germline V gene data show CDR1 as SEHNR and CDR2 as FQNEAQ (reference sequence). The CDR3 spans 15 residues. V shed 3 bases and J shed 6 bases, with 15 bases lying between them. DNA of the CDR3: TGTGCCAGCAGCTTCAGTCTGTCAGAGGGCAATGAGCAGTTCTTC. Translating it yields CASSFSLSEGNEQFF.

The chain combines TRBV27 with TRBJ1-2; D not resolved. The V gene lost 2 bases and the J gene lost 4 bases, with 11 bases spanning the gap. This CDR3 spans 14 amino acids. CDR1 and CDR2 from the germline V gene are MNHEY and SMNVEV (reference sequence). This chain's CDR3 is CASSLASDGYGYTF. The CDR3 DNA reads TGTGCCAGCAGTTTAGCATCCGATGGCTATGGCTACACCTTC.

The chain recombines TRBV4-2 with TRBJ1-2; maybe TRBD1 (5 bases). In germline, CDR1 is LGHNA, CDR2 YNFKEQ. The CDR3 is made up of 18 amino acids. V shed 0 bases and J shed 4 bases, with 21 bases lying between them. Here the CDR3 DNA reads TGTGCCAGCAGCCAAGAGGGTTGGGGCCCGGGGGGGGTCTATGGCTACACCTTC. Protein: CASSQEGWGPGGVYGYTF.

The rearrangement uses TRBV29-1 and TRBJ1-1; D unresolved. Germline loops: CDR1 SQVTM, CDR2 ANQGSEA. CDR3 size: 12 residues. Trimming shortened V by 4 bases and J by 1 base, and 7 bases separated the two germline ends. In DNA, the CDR3 is TGCAGCGTTGTTGGAGGGAACACTGAAGCTTTCTTT. This translates into CSVVGGNTEAFF.